This T cell receptor (beta chain) appears in the sequencing data of a study of OX40 agonist ivuxolimab in advanced cancers. The overall study: The study enrolled dose-escalation patients with hepatocellular carcinoma, melanoma, renal cell or head and neck cancer. Earlier anti-PD-1, anti-PD-L1 or anti-CTLA-4 therapy was permitted; about 39% had received some. Findings of the study overall: CD4+ T cells averaged fewer expanded clones than CD8+ T cells.

A note on this clone: Its antigen remains unidentified.

CDR1 is SGHTS and CDR2 is YDEGEE in the germline V gene. The length of the CDR3 is 14 residues. Trimming cost V 4 bases and J 5 bases; bases outside gene matches: 7. The assay was immunoSEQ multiplex PCR, and TCRdb's table has in-frame clones only and misses some. The profile shows tens of thousands of clones, about 88% of them singletons. The source material was CD4+ or CD8+ T cells sorted from blood, sampled in a trial of the OX40 agonist ivuxolimab. The TCR originated in an adult with an advanced solid tumor such as melanoma, head and neck, liver or kidney cancer. This rearrangement joins TRBV5-8 to TRBJ1-2, with 8 bases that match TRBD1. The CDR3 spells CASSEQGGRYGYTF. CDR3 bases: TGTGCCAGCAGCGAACAGGGGGGTCGTTATGGCTACACCTTC. Full variable domain (outside the CDR3, taken from reference TRBV5-8 and TRBJ1-2): EAGVTQSPTHLIKTRGQQATLRCSPISGHTSVYWYQQALGLGLQFLLWYDEGEERNRGNFPPRFSGRQFPNYSSELNVNALELEDSALYLCASSEQGGRYGYTFGSGTRLTVV.